This T cell receptor (beta chain) emerged from a study of blood T cell repertoires in COVID-19. Overall study: From T cells, B-cell-depleted T cells, or PBMCs came the material, which was cDNA or gDNA.

Per the study methods: Reference gene primers were amplified, and this amplification served to estimate nucleated cell counts. Repertoires were generated with immunoSEQ multiplex PCR, while TCRdb's copy carries only in-frame clones and drops some. That table gives V, J and clone size, and the DNA gave D and trimming. The sample records hundreds of thousands of clones, 88% being singletons. V gave up 5 bases and J gave up 10 bases; unmatched junction bases: 9. Germline assignment: CDR1 SGHTA and CDR2 FQGNSA. The CDR3 loop spans 14 amino acids. The specimen sequenced was peripheral blood. The J gene is TRBJ2-1, the V gene TRBV7-2; the match to TRBD1 covers 9 bases. The sequence was obtained from a human donor in a cohort sampled during active COVID-19. CDR3 DNA: TGTGCCAGCAGCAAAGACAGGGGGGGTTACGAGCAGTTCTTC. It yields the protein CASSKDRGGYEQFF.